What follows are 10 T cell receptor beta chains derived from one specimen sequenced in a study of shared clonotypes between healthy human individuals. TCRdb's copy holds only in-frame clones and misses some; the assay was immunoSEQ multiplex PCR. The table lists some 2 million clones, about 95% of them singletons. Sample: naive CD4+ T cells sorted from blood. Noted subset: CD45RA+ positively selected. All receptors come from a man younger than 30 in good health.

The rearrangement links TRBV2 to TRBJ2-3, with D hard to call. The germline CDR1 and CDR2 sequences are SNHLY and FYNNEI. V dropped 7 bases and J dropped 5 bases, with 10 bases sitting between them. The CDR3 has 12 residues. This CDR3 is CASTTDGDTQYF. In DNA, the CDR3 is TGTGCCAGCACCACGGACGGAGATACGCAGTATTTT. Filled out from reference TRBV2 and TRBJ2-3, the complete variable domain reads EPEVTQTPSHQVTQMGQEVILRCVPISNHLYFYWYRQILGQKVEFLVSFYNNEISEKSEIFDDQFSVERPDGSNFTLKIRSTKLEDSAMYFCASTTDGDTQYFGPGTRLTVL.

This chain connects TRBV20-1 to TRBJ1-1; D is uncertain. CDR3 size: 11 residues. Germline CDR1 is DFQATT and CDR2 is SNEGSKA (reference sequence). Trimming took off 0 bases at V and 4 bases at J, with 3 bases between the two ends. DNA for the CDR3: TGCAGTGCTAGAGAGCTCACTGAAGCTTTCTTT. It encodes CSARELTEAFF.

Here the CDR3 DNA reads TGTGCCAGCAGCCCCGGGGACAGGGCTCCCTACGAGCAGTACTTC. It translates to CASSPGDRAPYEQYF. The J gene is TRBJ2-7, the V gene TRBV5-4; 9 positions match TRBD1. This CDR3 is 15 amino acids long. Unmatched junction bases numbered 7, after V lost 4 bases and J lost 2 bases. From germline, CDR1 is SGHNT and CDR2 YYREEE (reference sequence).

The genes are TRBV11-2 and TRBJ1-2; possible D gene TRBD1, 6 bases. Trimming removed 2 bases at V and 3 bases at J, with 10 bases between. CDR1 and CDR2 from the germline V gene are SGHAT and FQNNGV. CDR3 size: 14 residues. Here the CDR3 DNA reads TGTGCCAGCAGCTTACGGGGGGCTTACTATGGCTACACCTTC. Protein sequence: CASSLRGAYYGYTF.

As for this clone: Other DNA sequences in the same sample also yield this CDR3. The V and J genes are TRBV18 and TRBJ2-2; no clear D. Germline CDR1 and CDR2: KGHSH and LQKENI. The length of the CDR3 is 16 residues. V dropped 2 bases and J dropped 0 bases, with 10 bases sitting between them. CDR3 sequence (DNA): TGTGCCAGCTCACCATTGGCAGCCGCGAACACCGGGGAGCTGTTTTTT. Its translation: CASSPLAAANTGELFF.

The CDR3 bases are TGTGCCAGCAGCGTGGGGGTCGGTGGGGAGACCCAGTACTTC. It codes for CASSVGVGGETQYF. The chain recombines TRBV9 with TRBJ2-5; the D gene could be TRBD1 or TRBD2 (5 bases each). Germline lookup yields CDR1 SGDLS and CDR2 YYNGEE. The CDR3 is 14 residues long. Trimming took 2 bases from V and 5 from J, leaving 13 bases between them.

The chain employs TRBV29-1 and TRBJ1-1; D call uncertain. Germline values: CDR1 SQVTM, CDR2 ANQGSEA. V was pared by 3 bases and J by 1 base, with 12 bases between. CDR3 length: 14 residues. The CDR3, as DNA: TGCAGCGTTGAGGCGAGACTTTCGAACACTGAAGCTTTCTTT. This codes for CSVEARLSNTEAFF.

The rearrangement links TRBV30 to TRBJ2-2; TRBD1 might be the D (5 bases). V was trimmed by 0 bases and J by 7 bases, leaving 15 bases between them. This CDR3 has 15 residues. CDR1 GTSNPN and CDR2 SVGIG come from the germline V gene (reference sequence). The DNA for the CDR3 is TGTGCCTGGAGTGTCGTGGGCCAGGGCGGCGGGGAGCTGTTTTTT. This gives the protein CAWSVVGQGGGELFF.

For this clone: This specimen includes other DNA sequences encoding the same CDR3. This rearrangement joins TRBV30 to TRBJ2-3; D is perhaps TRBD1 (5 bases). The V gene lost 3 bases and the J gene lost 0 bases, with 7 bases spanning the gap. The CDR3 runs to 13 residues. Germline V lookup: CDR1 GTSNPN, CDR2 SVGIG (reference sequence). The CDR3 here is CAWRQASTDTQYF. CDR3 sequence (DNA): TGTGCCTGGAGACAGGCTAGCACAGATACGCAGTATTTT.

The rearrangement uses TRBV5-4 and TRBJ2-7, with TRBD2 matching over 13 bases. This CDR3 is 14 amino acids long. The germline gives CDR1 SGHNT, CDR2 YYREEE (reference sequence). V shed 3 bases, J shed 6 bases, and the junction held 3 bases outside the gene matches. The CDR3 reads CASSSGLAGAEQYF. In DNA form, the CDR3 reads TGTGCCAGCAGCTCTGGACTAGCGGGAGCCGAGCAGTACTTC.